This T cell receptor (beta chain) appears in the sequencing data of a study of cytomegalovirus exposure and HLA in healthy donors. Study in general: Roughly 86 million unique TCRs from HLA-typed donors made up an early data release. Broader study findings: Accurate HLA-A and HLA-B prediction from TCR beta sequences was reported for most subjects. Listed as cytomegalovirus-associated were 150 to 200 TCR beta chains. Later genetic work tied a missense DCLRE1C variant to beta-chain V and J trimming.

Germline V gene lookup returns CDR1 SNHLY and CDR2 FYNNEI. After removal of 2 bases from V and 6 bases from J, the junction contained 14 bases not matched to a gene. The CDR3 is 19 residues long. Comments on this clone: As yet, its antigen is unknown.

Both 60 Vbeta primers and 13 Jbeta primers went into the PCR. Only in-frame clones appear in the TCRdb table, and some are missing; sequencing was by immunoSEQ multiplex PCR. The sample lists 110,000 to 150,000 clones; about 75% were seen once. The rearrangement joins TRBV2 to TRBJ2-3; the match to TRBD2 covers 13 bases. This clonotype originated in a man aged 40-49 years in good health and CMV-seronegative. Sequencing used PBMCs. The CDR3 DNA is TGTGCCAGCAGTGAACTAACTAGCGGGGGGGCCGGGATTGACGATACGCAGTATTTT. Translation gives CASSELTSGGAGIDDTQYF.